The T cell receptor (beta chain) described here comes from a study of CD8 T cells in ankylosing spondylitis (dated by TCRdb to the late 2010s). General notes on the study: T cell receptor beta repertoires were profiled in healthy donors and ankylosing spondylitis patients so that disease-linked TCR variants could be found. The full study cohort was made up of 25 to 30 ankylosing spondylitis patients and roughly 100 healthy donors. Peripheral blood was sampled, and synovial fluid was additionally collected from ankylosing spondylitis patients. What the study reported, not specific to this receptor: Significant enrichment of the disease-linked clones was reported in matched synovial fluid samples from ankylosing spondylitis patients. Blood from ankylosing spondylitis patients appeared to be characterized by a TCR beta motif composed of eight highly homologous amino acid variants. In peripheral blood, the disease-linked clones were found at relatively low frequencies and had a CD8+ phenotype. Some TCR beta motif variants had previously been reported in synovial fluid and blood of reactive arthritis patients, which suggested common disease-initiation mechanisms.

The sequencer was an Illumina HiSeq 2500. Quantitative 5'-RACE with molecular barcodes was the method used to prepare the TCR beta libraries. Per the original workflow: A new computational method based on a probabilistic model of VDJ rearrangement was used to identify disease-linked TCR variants. The public reads were reanalyzed by TCRdb: fastp trimming at Q25, MiXCR alignment, in-frame beta chains only. Merged by CDR3 protein, the rows form single entries marked with the most common genes and DNA. None of the V and J calls come from the authors' own analysis; TCRdb made them. The sample has 200,000 or so distinct CDR3 sequences on record, around 13% of them singletons. Clones ranked in the top ten supply approximately 10% of the sample. Taken from cysteine to phenylalanine, the CDR3 has 14 residues. Just CDR3 DNA is preserved here, 42 bases in frame from base 1. Sequences SGDLS (CDR1) and YYNGEE (CDR2) are obtained from the germline V gene.

As concerns this clonotype: Its antigen remains unidentified. Just one base apart from a much larger clone, this may be a read error.

The sample taken for sequencing was blood, either unsorted or a sorted T cell fraction (not recorded which). The V and J segments used are TRBV9 and TRBJ2-5, with TRBD2 as a weak D call on 5 bases. The sequence was collected from a female donor with ankylosing spondylitis or in good health (not recorded which). The CDR3 sequence is CSSSVEDFGETQYF. The DNA is TGTTCCAGCAGCGTAGAGGACTTTGGGGAGACCCAGTACTTC.